The sequence of this T cell receptor (beta chain) was determined in a study of blood T cell repertoires in COVID-19. The study recruited people aged 18 to 89 years across approximately 24 US areas. TCRdb keeps only in-frame clones here, not all; method: immunoSEQ multiplex PCR. The sample carries about 330,000 clones, 80% to 95% recorded once. Material: PBMCs or T cells enriched from blood (not recorded which). The sequence was obtained from a woman aged 25 to 45 who had recovered from COVID-19.

The CDR3 DNA is TGTGCCAGCAGTTCCCAGGGGGCTGGAAATTCACCCCTCCACTTT. This encodes CASSSQGAGNSPLHF. The genes are TRBV28 and TRBJ1-6; 8 nucleotides agree with TRBD1. The CDR3 extends over 15 amino acids. Germline V CDR1 and CDR2: MDHEN, SYDVKM. Losses at the gene ends were 4 bases for V and 7 bases for J; bases not matched to a gene: 6.